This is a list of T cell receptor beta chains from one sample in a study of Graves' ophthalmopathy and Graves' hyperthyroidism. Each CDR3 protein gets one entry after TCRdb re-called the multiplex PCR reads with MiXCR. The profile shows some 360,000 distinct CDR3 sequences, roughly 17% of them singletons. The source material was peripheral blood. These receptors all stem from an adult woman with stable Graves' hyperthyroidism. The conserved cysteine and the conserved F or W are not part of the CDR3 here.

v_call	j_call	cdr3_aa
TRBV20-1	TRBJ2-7	SASGSAPYEQY
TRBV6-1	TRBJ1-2	ASTSDRAGGYT
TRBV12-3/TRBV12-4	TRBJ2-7	ASSRGQGASYEQY
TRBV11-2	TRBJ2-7	ASSRLQGNPYEQY
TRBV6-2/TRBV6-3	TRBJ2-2	ASSYFGGFNTGELF
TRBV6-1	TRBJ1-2	ASRTLTGSGYT
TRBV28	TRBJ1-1	ASSKWGPEAF
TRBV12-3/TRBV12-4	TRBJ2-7	ASRWLQEQQY
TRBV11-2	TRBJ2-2	ASSLGWRGGTGELC
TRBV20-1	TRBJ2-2	SATGTAYTGELF
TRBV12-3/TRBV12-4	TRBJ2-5	ASSLGDRGQETQY
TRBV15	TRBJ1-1	ATSREGRPGTEAF
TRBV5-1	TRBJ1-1	ASSLWANENTEAF
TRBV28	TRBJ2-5	ASSLWGRGPETQY
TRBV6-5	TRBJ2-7	ASSFSRDRVYEQY
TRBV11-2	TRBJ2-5	ASSLFGQGARGETQY
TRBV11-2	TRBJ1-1	ASSLRPINTEAF
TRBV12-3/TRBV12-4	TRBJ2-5	ASSPGAGTQETQY
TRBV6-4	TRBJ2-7	ASSVTEYEQY
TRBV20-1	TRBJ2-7	SARLLLAGETGSYEQY
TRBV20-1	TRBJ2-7	SARRDYYPYEQY
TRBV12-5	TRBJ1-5	ASGLTHKEKEIISNQPQH
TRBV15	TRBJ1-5	ATSRGRYSNQPQH
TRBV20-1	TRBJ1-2	SAAMGGDGYT
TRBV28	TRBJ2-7	ASSSHGRSAAGVQY
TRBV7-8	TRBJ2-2	ASSSRTSGSPGELF
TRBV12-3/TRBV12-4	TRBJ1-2	ASSFGGTTYGYT
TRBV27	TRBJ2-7	ASGPGASYEQY
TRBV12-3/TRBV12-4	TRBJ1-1	ASSPRDMNTEAF
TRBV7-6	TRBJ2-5	ASSKRLAGGVETKY
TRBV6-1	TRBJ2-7	ASAPGQGIYEQY
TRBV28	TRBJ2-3	ASSLPQGSNTDTQY